This T cell receptor (beta chain) was recorded in a study of shared clonotypes between healthy human individuals. This table comes from immunoSEQ multiplex PCR, and its TCRdb copy is limited to in-frame clones, with some not included. The table has approximately 2.1 million clones, more than 80% seen once. Germline CDR1 reads SGHTS; CDR2 reads YDEGEE. Trimming took 0 bases from V and 7 from J, leaving 13 bases between them. There are 14 residues in the CDR3. The TCR sequence derives from a man younger than 35 in good health. Some clones in this sample may be carry-over from other donors' samples. This chain uses TRBV5-8 with TRBJ2-5; tentatively, D is TRBD2 (6 bases). Specimen: naive CD4+ T cells from PBMCs. This sample's subset: CD45RA+ positively selected. The CDR3 protein is CASSLGHSGGTQYF. For the CDR3, the DNA is TGTGCCAGCAGCTTGGGACACTCCGGGGGGACCCAGTACTTC.